This T cell receptor (beta chain) derives from a study of T-cell reconstitution after alpha-beta-depleted transplantation in children. Overall study results and limits: Surviving recipient T cells and thymic progenitors produced the high day-60 TCRbeta diversity seen in some patients.

CDR1 and CDR2 from the germline V gene are LGHDT and YNNKEL (reference sequence). The length of the CDR3 is 14 residues. Trimming left V 4 bases short and J 4 bases short, with 13 bases between. The library targeted TCRbeta and was prepared with unique molecular identifiers. TCRdb recomputed calls from the PCR reads with MiXCR, one row per CDR3 protein. The table includes some 840,000 distinct CDR3 sequences, 16% detected once. Points on this clonotype: Its antigen is unknown.

The sequencing used PBMCs, mostly from graft donor cells, collected 360 days after TCRalphabeta/CD19-depleted stem cell transplant. The rearrangement links TRBV3-1 to TRBJ1-1; D not resolved. This clonotype originated in a male patient younger than 18 who had a stem cell transplant for acute lymphoblastic leukemia, so the T cells may come from the graft donor. CDR3 amino acids: CASSPRGSGTEAFF. The CDR3, as DNA: TGTGCCAGCAGCCCTCGGGGTTCGGGCACTGAAGCTTTCTTT.